This note documents a single T cell receptor (beta chain) sequence. Its target is unknown. The germline V gene encodes CDR1 MNHEY and CDR2 SMNVEV (reference sequence). Trimming took 7 bases from V and 3 from J, leaving 13 bases between them. The CDR3 length is 13 residues. The sample is drawn from a study of cytomegalovirus exposure and HLA in healthy donors. Primers included in the PCR were 60 Vbeta and 13 Jbeta primers. The data were produced by immunoSEQ multiplex PCR, yet TCRdb's version contains in-frame clones alone and is incomplete. This sample contains roughly 55,000 clones. Study-wide findings and caveats: Cytomegalovirus status was reportedly diagnosed by the classifier with high specificity and sensitivity.

The clonotype was recovered from a man in his forties or fifties in good health and CMV-seropositive. Sequencing used PBMCs. The chain is built from TRBV27 and TRBJ2-7; tentative D call: TRBD2 (5 bases). CDR3 sequence (DNA): TGTGCCAGCACGGCGGGCCCAAGCTACGAGCAGTACTTC. Encoded protein: CASTAGPSYEQYF.